Here is one T cell receptor (beta chain) with its context. A second PCR of 7 to 11 cycles used a sample-barcoded 5' primer and a J-beta primer mix. TCRdb itself ran the 5' RACE reads through MiXCR, one entry per CDR3 protein. This table has about 970,000 distinct CDR3 sequences, roughly 47% appearing once. This entry belongs to a study of blood T cells in healthy people across ages. The sequenced material came from blood. The origin of this receptor is an older woman in good health.

CDR3 sequence reads: CASSTRTSGGSSYNEQYF. The CDR3 nucleotides are TGTGCCAGCAGCACCCGGACTAGCGGGGGAAGCTCCTACAATGAGCAGTACTTC. The gene calls are TRBV7-2 and TRBJ2-1, with 13 bases aligning to TRBD2. The J call is uncertain, as TRBJ2-7 better fits the DNA end. CDR1 and CDR2 from the germline V gene are SGHTA and FQGNSA. This CDR3 contains 18 residues.